Here is one T cell receptor beta chain with its context. This sample is part of a study of T-cell memory formation after mild COVID-19. J lost 6 bases, V lost 5 bases, and 10 bases had no gene match. Germline CDR1 SGHRS, CDR2 YFSETQ. CDR3 length: 15 amino acids. Each CDR3 protein is one row after TCRdb ran MiXCR on the 5' RACE reads. Seen here are 85,000 to 130,000 distinct CDR3 sequences, over 15% observed once, and the top ten hold approximately 28%. J is TRBJ2-1 and V is TRBV5-1; 8 nucleotides agree with TRBD1. The sample was PBMCs or a T cell subset sorted from them (not recorded which). The sequence was collected from an adult woman who had mild COVID-19 (a few samples of this study predate the infection). Cell type and time point are not known. The CDR3 sequence is CASREETGVANEQFF. The CDR3 DNA reads as TGCGCCAGCAGAGAGGAGACAGGGGTGGCCAATGAGCAGTTCTTC.